This TCR beta chain was captured by sequencing in a study of blood T cell repertoires in COVID-19 (dated by TCRdb to the early 2020s). Background on the whole study: Samples from collaborators originated in the United States, Italy and Spain and spanned both the acute and convalescent phases of COVID-19. Subjects who had been exposed to COVID-19, were actively infected with it, or had recovered from it provided the deeply sampled blood TCRbeta repertoires that made up the dataset. Nearly every sample came with metadata listing a de-identified subject ID, COVID-19 status, age in years and sex. The repertoires were released in a freely available public database meant as a resource for research on the immune response to SARS-CoV-2. Samples were obtained from the ongoing ImmuneRACE study (first 160 participants) and from 950 to 1,500 subjects provided by 6 global collaborators. The prospective study material was composed of cDNA or gDNA derived from T cells, B-cell-depleted T cells, or PBMCs. Where HLA class I and class II types were available, the types were taken from metadata supplied by the sample provider, not from assay-based typing.

TCRbeta CDR3 regions were amplified from genomic DNA using the immunoSEQ Assay, a bias-controlled multiplex PCR. On the study's bioinformatics: Nucleated cell counts per sample were estimated from amplification of reference gene primers within the assay. To quantify the absolute abundance of each unique TCRbeta CDR3 rearrangement, sequence reads were collapsed and filtered. For each sample, productive Simpson clonality was calculated as the square root of Simpson's diversity index over productive rearrangements. TCRdb took this table from immuneACCESS and kept in-frame rearrangements with V and J called. Such tables lack part of the clones; where checked against another copy, unresolved V genes explain under half of the gap, and the rest is unexplained. That table gives V, J and clone size, and the DNA gave D and trimming. The sample table records 100,000 to 150,000 clones; over 80% of these occur just once. The top ten hold over 9.5% of the sample.

The collaborating institutions used their own protocols to collect whole blood in K2EDTA tubes. For TCRbeta analysis, collaborators shipped samples as frozen whole blood, isolated PBMCs, or DNA extracted from either of those sample types. From a lookup of the germline V gene (reference sequence), CDR1 and CDR2 are LNHDA and SQIVND. The CDR3, from cysteine to phenylalanine, totals 12 residues. Just CDR3 DNA is preserved here, 36 bases in frame from base 1. V and J lose 5 bases and 5 bases, and a span of 9 bases separates them. With regard to this clone: Its cognate antigen has yet to be identified. The sample holds no much larger clone one base away, and base qualities are not on file.

Summary of the overall study and its limitations: The amount of clinical and demographic metadata varied by source and participant and was provided uncurated.

Sequenced: peripheral blood. The origin of this receptor is a man in his 60s with acute or convalescent COVID-19. The chain was built from TRBV19 and TRBJ1-2; the D segment cannot be called with confidence. This receptor has the CDR3 CASSYTEYGYTF. The sequence in DNA is TGTGCCAGTAGTTATACAGAGTATGGCTACACCTTC.